This record concerns one T cell receptor (beta chain) sequence. The data were produced by immunoSEQ multiplex PCR, yet TCRdb's version contains in-frame clones alone and is incomplete. The sample carries 60,000 to 85,000 clones, approximately 80% recorded once. This record belongs to a study of blood T cell repertoires in COVID-19. The V end lost 3 bases, the J end lost 5 bases, and 26 bases lay between the germline ends. The CDR3 is made up of 18 amino acids. CDR1 SGHRS and CDR2 YFSETQ come from the germline V gene. The source is a woman in her sixties with acute or convalescent COVID-19. This chain uses TRBV5-1 with TRBJ1-2; possibly TRBD1 for D (6 bases). The sequenced sample was peripheral blood. Here the CDR3 DNA reads TGCGCCAGCAGCTCCATTCAATCGGAAAAAACAGGGTTTTATGGCTACACCTTC. This translates into CASSSIQSEKTGFYGYTF.